Below are 2 T cell receptor beta chains sequenced from a single sample in a study of T cell changes during pregnancy in multiple sclerosis. Profiled with immunoSEQ multiplex PCR; TCRdb holds only in-frame clones, not every one. The data contain 25,000 to 30,000 clones, approximately 92% of them seen just once; the ten biggest clones take up roughly 0.79%. Sequencing was performed on CD4+ T cells from peripheral blood mononuclear cells, taken in the second trimester of pregnancy. The receptors derive from a female donor with multiple sclerosis, enrolled in a pregnancy study.

The rearrangement joins TRBV6-5 to TRBJ1-2, with 8 bases fitting TRBD1. J gave up 2 bases and V 6 bases, and 5 bases lay outside the gene matches. The CDR3 has 14 amino acids. Germline V gene lookup returns CDR1 MNHEY and CDR2 SVGAGI. The CDR3 loop reads CASRLGTGNYGYTF. The CDR3 DNA sequence: TGTGCCAGCAGACTCGGGACAGGAAACTATGGCTACACCTTC.

This chain links TRBV10-3 with TRBJ1-3; 10 bases line up with TRBD1. The CDR3 has 15 amino acids. Germline-derived CDR1 and CDR2 are ENHRY and SYGVKD. With V trimmed by 4 bases and J by 3 bases, 3 bases remained unmatched. In DNA, the CDR3 is TGTGCCATCAGTGTAGGGACAGGGGATGGAAACACCATATATTTT. As protein: CAISVGTGDGNTIYF.